Listed below are T cell receptor beta chains from one sample, sequenced in a study of regulatory T cells in long-lasting Graves disease. TCRdb independently ran MiXCR on the multiplex PCR reads; one entry per CDR3 protein. The sample has about 330,000 distinct CDR3 sequences; 15% to 20% are singletons. These same records also appear under a second study, on T cells in Graves' hyperthyroidism and ophthalmopathy.

The specimen comprised peripheral blood mononuclear cells (PBMCs), sampled at new diagnosis, from a patient treated with antithyroid drugs. These receptors all stem from a woman aged 18-29 years with Graves disease. Each CDR3 is given with its conserved first and last residue. A D gene is named only where the DNA matches it firmly. Rows may omit the clone size; those that give it use once, few, many or a size class.

TRBV5-1	TRBD1	TRBJ1-2	many	TGCGCCAGCAGCTTGGGACAGGGGGCGTATGGCTACACCTTC	CASSLGQGAYGYTF
TRBV3-1	TRBD2	TRBJ2-3	many	TGTGCCAGCAGCCCCTGGCGGGGGGGTAGTTTGGATACGCAGTATTTT	CASSPWRGGSLDTQYF
TRBV11-2	.	TRBJ2-6	many	TGTGCCAGCACCCTACAGTCTAGCCCTGGGGCCAACGTCCTGACTTTC	CASTLQSSPGANVLTF
TRBV4-3	.	TRBJ1-1	.	TGCGTCAGCAGCCAAATACAGGGACGGCTGAACACTGAAGCTTTCTTT	CVSSQIQGRLNTEAFF
TRBV6-1	.	TRBJ2-7	many	TGTGCCAGCAGGACCCTACAGAGAAGCTCCTACGAGCAGTACTTC	CASRTLQRSSYEQYF
TRBV5-1	TRBD1	TRBJ1-1	.	TGCGCCAGCAGCCCGACAGGGACGACGTCTGAAGCTTTCTTT	CASSPTGTTSEAFF
TRBV7-9	.	TRBJ2-7	.	TGTGCCAGCAGCCAGGATCACGGGTCAATGTACGAGCAGTACTTC	CASSQDHGSMYEQYF
TRBV3-1	TRBD1	TRBJ2-6	many	TGTGCCAGCAGCCACCATGGACAGGGCAGAACTGGGGCCAACGTCCTGACTTTC	CASSHHGQGRTGANVLTF
TRBV5-1	TRBD1	TRBJ1-4	few	TGCGCCAGTAATACAGGGGGCGGTAATGAAAAACTGTTTTTT	CASNTGGGNEKLFF
TRBV29-1	.	TRBJ1-4	.	TGCAGCGTTGAAACACAGGCGGGGGAAAAACTGTTTTTT	CSVETQAGEKLFF
TRBV20-1	.	TRBJ2-1	many	TGCAGCGTTCGGACCTCCACCGACTTCCCCTACAATGAGCAGTTCTTC	CSVRTSTDFPYNEQFF
TRBV6-2/TRBV6-3	.	TRBJ1-2	.	TGTGCCAGCAGGAAGGGAATATACTATGGCTACACCTTC	CASRKGIYYGYTF
TRBV28	.	TRBJ1-1	.	TGTGCCAGCAGTGGAGGGATCGGGTCGGAGGGAACCACTGAAGCTTTCTTT	CASSGGIGSEGTTEAFF
TRBV2	TRBD2	TRBJ2-1	many	TGTGCCAGCAGTGCTAGCGGGGGGGTATACAATGAGCAGTTCTTC	CASSASGGVYNEQFF
TRBV28	TRBD1	TRBJ1-2	many	TGTGCCAGCAGCCAGGGGGCCTCATACTATGGCTACACCTTC	CASSQGASYYGYTF
TRBV29-1	TRBD2	TRBJ2-5	many	TGCAGCGGTTCGGGAGGTCGGTCCATAGAGACCCAGTACTTC	CSGSGGRSIETQYF
TRBV2	.	TRBJ2-3	.	TGTGCCAGCAGAAGGGGTGCGGAAGGTTGGACAGATACGCAGTATTTT	CASRRGAEGWTDTQYF
TRBV12-3/TRBV12-4	.	TRBJ2-1	many	TGTGCCAGCAGGGAACTTGACAATGAGCAGTTCTTC	CASRELDNEQFF
TRBV28	.	TRBJ1-3	.	TGTGCCAGCAGTTTGCGGTCGACTGGAAACACCATATATTTT	CASSLRSTGNTIYF
TRBV20-1	TRBD2	TRBJ2-1	.	TGCAGTGCTAGAGGAGGAACGCCTAGCGGGTTTGGCAATGAGCAGTTCTTC	CSARGGTPSGFGNEQFF
TRBV5-1	.	TRBJ2-6	many	TGCGCCAGCAGGCCTGTCCTCTCTGGGGCCAACGTCCTGACTTTC	CASRPVLSGANVLTF
TRBV30	.	TRBJ2-5	many	TGTGCCTGGAGTGTACCGGAGACCCAGTACTTC	CAWSVPETQYF
TRBV12-3/TRBV12-4	.	TRBJ2-4	.	TGTGCCAGCAGCCTCGGAGAGGTTCAGTACTTC	CASSLGEVQYF
TRBV11-3	TRBD1	TRBJ1-2	.	TGTGCCAGCAGCCAGGGACAGGGAGTGCGCTACACCTTC	CASSQGQGVRYTF
TRBV5-1	.	TRBJ2-2	.	TGCGCCAGCAGCTTGGCCCTGGACGGAACCGGGGAGCTGTTTTTT	CASSLALDGTGELFF
TRBV7-2	.	TRBJ2-5	.	TGTGCCAGCAGCTTACCGCCGTCCATAAACCAAGAGACCCAGTACTTC	CASSLPPSINQETQYF
TRBV11-2	TRBD1	TRBJ1-5	few	TGTGCCAGCAGCTTAGATGGGGACAGGGGACCTTATAGCAATCAGCCCCAGCATTTT	CASSLDGDRGPYSNQPQHF
TRBV19	TRBD1	TRBJ1-6	.	TGTGCCAGTAGTGTTTTCGGAGACAGGGGATCACCCCTCCACTTT	CASSVFGDRGSPLHF
TRBV27	.	TRBJ2-2	few	TGTGCCAGCAGACCGATATCGGGATCAGCCGGGGAGCTGTTTTTT	CASRPISGSAGELFF
TRBV11-2	TRBD2	TRBJ2-1	many	TGTGCCAGCAGCCGACTAGCGGGGAACAATGAGCAGTTCTTC	CASSRLAGNNEQFF
TRBV7-3	.	TRBJ2-1	.	TGTGCCAGCAGCTTAACCGCCTACAATGAGCAGTTCTTC	CASSLTAYNEQFF
TRBV10-3	.	TRBJ2-1	few	TGTGCCATCAGTGAGTATAACGCGGCTAGCGAGGTCTTC	CAISEYNAASEVF
TRBV20-1	TRBD1	TRBJ1-1	few	TGCAGTGCTCGGACAGGACGGCCTGAAGCTTTCTTT	CSARTGRPEAFF
TRBV9	.	TRBJ1-1	many	TGTGCCAGCAGCCGAACCCCAGGTGGCACTGAAGCTTTCTTT	CASSRTPGGTEAFF
TRBV12-3/TRBV12-4	.	TRBJ2-7	many	TGTGCCAGCAGTTTATCAGTTTCCTACGAGCAGTACTTC	CASSLSVSYEQYF
TRBV6-1	.	TRBJ2-7	many	TGTGCCAGCACCGGGGAGCCTGACTACGAGCAGTACTTC	CASTGEPDYEQYF
TRBV20-1	TRBD2	TRBJ2-1	many	TGCAGTGCTAGAGATATAGCGGGAGATATTGCTGAGCAGTTCTTC	CSARDIAGDIAEQFF
TRBV9	.	TRBJ1-1	few	TGTGCCAGCAGCGTAGTGACAGTTTTAACAGGGACTGAAGCTTTCTTT	CASSVVTVLTGTEAFF
TRBV29-1	.	TRBJ2-5	many	TGCAGCGTACGGGTTCAAGAGACCCAGTACTTC	CSVRVQETQYF
TRBV29-1	TRBD1	TRBJ1-1	.	TGCAGCGTTAAGAGGACAGGGTTAGGCACTGAAGCTTTCTTT	CSVKRTGLGTEAFF
TRBV6-2/TRBV6-3	TRBD2	TRBJ2-1	many	TGTGCCAGCGGAACTAGCGGGAGACTTCGAAATGAGCAGTTCTTC	CASGTSGRLRNEQFF
TRBV5-4	TRBD2	TRBJ2-1	few	TGTGCCAGCAGTTCGTCCGGGACTAGCCAAAATGAGCAGTTCTTC	CASSSSGTSQNEQFF